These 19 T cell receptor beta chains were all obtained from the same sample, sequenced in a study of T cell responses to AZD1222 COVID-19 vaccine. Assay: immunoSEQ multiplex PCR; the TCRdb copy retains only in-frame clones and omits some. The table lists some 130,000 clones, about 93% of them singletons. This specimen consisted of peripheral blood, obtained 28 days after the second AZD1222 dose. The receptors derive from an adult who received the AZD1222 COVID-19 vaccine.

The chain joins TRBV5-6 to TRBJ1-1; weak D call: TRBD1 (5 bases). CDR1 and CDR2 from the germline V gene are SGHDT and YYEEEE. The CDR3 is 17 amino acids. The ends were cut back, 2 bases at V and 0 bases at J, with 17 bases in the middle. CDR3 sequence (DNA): TGTGCCAGCAGCTTCCTCCAGGGCGGGAGGGTGAACACTGAAGCTTTCTTT. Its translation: CASSFLQGGRVNTEAFF.

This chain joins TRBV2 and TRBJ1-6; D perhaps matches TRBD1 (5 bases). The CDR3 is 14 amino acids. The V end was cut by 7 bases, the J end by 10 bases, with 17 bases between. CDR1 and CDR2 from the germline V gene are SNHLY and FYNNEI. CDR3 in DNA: TGTGCCAGCACCCGCCGGGACGGATTATCACCCCTCCACTTT. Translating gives CASTRRDGLSPLHF.

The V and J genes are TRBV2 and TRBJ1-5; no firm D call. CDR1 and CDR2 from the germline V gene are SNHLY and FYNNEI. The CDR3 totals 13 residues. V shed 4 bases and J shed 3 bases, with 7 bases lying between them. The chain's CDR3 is CASSAVINQPQHF. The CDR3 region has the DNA TGTGCCAGCAGTGCGGTTATCAATCAGCCCCAGCATTTT.

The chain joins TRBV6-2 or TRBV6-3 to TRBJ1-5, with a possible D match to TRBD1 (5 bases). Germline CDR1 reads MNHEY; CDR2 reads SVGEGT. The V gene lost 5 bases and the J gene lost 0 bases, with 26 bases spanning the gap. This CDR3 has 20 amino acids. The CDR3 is CASSPPFGAADGYSNQPQHF. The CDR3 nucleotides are TGTGCCAGCAGTCCCCCCTTCGGGGCCGCCGACGGGTATAGCAATCAGCCCCAGCATTTT.

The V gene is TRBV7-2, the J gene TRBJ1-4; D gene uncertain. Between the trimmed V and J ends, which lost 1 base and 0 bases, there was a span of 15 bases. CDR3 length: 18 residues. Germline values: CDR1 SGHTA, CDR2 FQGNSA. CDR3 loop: CASSLGPLGQATNEKLFF. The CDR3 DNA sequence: TGTGCCAGCAGCTTAGGTCCCTTGGGCCAGGCAACTAATGAAAAACTGTTTTTT.

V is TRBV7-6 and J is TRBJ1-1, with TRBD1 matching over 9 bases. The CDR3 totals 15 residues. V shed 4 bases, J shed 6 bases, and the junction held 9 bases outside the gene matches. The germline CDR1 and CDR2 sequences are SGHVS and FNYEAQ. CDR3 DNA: TGTGCCAGCAGCTCCGGGACAGGGATCGTCGCTGAAGCTTTCTTT. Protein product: CASSSGTGIVAEAFF.

The CDR3 sequence: CASSPRGASYNEQFF. The CDR3, as DNA: TGTGCCAGCAGCCCGCGGGGGGCCTCCTACAATGAGCAGTTCTTC. V and J are TRBV5-5 and TRBJ2-1, with 8 nucleotides matching TRBD2. Germline loops: CDR1 SGHKS, CDR2 YYEKEE (reference sequence). CDR3 length equals 15 residues. After removal of 4 bases from V and 0 bases from J, the junction contained 3 bases not matched to a gene.

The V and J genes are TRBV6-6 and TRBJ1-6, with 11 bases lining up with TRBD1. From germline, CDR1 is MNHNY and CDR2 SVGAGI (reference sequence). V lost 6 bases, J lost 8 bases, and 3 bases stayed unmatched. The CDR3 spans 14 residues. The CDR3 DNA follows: TGTGCCAGCAGGGGACAGGGGGTGTATTCACCCCTCCACTTT. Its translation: CASRGQGVYSPLHF.

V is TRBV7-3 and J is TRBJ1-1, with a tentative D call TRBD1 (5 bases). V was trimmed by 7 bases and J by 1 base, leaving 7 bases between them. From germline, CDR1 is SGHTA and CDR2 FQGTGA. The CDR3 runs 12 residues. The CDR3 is CASMGGNTEAFF. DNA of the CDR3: TGTGCCAGCATGGGGGGGAACACTGAAGCTTTCTTT.

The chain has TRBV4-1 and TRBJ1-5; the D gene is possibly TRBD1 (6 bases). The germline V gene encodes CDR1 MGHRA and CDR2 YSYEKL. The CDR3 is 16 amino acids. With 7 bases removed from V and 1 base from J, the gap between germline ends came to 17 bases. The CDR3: CASNRVLDRSNQPQHF. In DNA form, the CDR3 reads TGCGCCAGCAATAGGGTACTGGACAGAAGCAATCAGCCCCAGCATTTT.

CDR3 coding DNA: TGTGCCAGCAGTTTGACGGAATCCGGGGAGCTGTTTTTT. It specifies CASSLTESGELFF. The chain combines TRBV12-3 or TRBV12-4 with TRBJ2-2; D remains unclear. Deletions cut 3 bases from V and 6 bases from J, with 8 bases between. The CDR3 is 13 residues long.

DNA for the CDR3: TGTGCCAGCAGCTTAGGGGCTAGCGCCGGGGAGCTGTTTTTT. It encodes CASSLGASAGELFF. The rearrangement links TRBV7-3 to TRBJ2-2, with a possible D match to TRBD2 (6 bases). Germline assignment: CDR1 SGHTA and CDR2 FQGTGA. V lost 2 bases and J lost 6, with 10 bases in between. This CDR3 region has 14 residues.

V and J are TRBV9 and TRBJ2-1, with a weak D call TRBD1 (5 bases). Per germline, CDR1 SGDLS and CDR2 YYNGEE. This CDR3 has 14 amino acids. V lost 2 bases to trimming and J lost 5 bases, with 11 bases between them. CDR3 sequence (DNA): TGTGCCAGCAGCGTGGAAGCAGGGAACAATGAGCAGTTCTTC. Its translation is CASSVEAGNNEQFF. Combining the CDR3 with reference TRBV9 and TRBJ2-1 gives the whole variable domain DSGVTQTPKHLITATGQRVTLRCSPRSGDLSVYWYQQSLDQGLQFLIQYYNGEERAKGNILERFSAQQFPDLHSELNLSSLELGDSALYFCASSVEAGNNEQFFGPGTRLTVL.

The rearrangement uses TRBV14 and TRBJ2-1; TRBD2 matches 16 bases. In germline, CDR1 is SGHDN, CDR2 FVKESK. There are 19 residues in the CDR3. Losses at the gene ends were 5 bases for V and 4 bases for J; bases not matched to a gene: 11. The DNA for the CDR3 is TGTGCCAGCAGCTCCCGAATGGGACTAGCGGGGGGGCGATACAATGAGCAGTTCTTC. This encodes CASSSRMGLAGGRYNEQFF.

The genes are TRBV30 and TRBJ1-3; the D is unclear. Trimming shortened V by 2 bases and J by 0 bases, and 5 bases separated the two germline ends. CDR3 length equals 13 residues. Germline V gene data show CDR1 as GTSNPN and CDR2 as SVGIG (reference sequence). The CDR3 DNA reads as TGTGCCTGGAGTAGCTTCTCTGGAAACACCATATATTTT. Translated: CAWSSFSGNTIYF.

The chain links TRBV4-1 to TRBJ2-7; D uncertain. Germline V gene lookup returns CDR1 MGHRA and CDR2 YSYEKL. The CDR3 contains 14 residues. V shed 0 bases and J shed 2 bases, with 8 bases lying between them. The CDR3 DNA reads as TGCGCCAGCAGCCAAGATCCCACAGCCTACGAGCAGTACTTC. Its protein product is CASSQDPTAYEQYF.

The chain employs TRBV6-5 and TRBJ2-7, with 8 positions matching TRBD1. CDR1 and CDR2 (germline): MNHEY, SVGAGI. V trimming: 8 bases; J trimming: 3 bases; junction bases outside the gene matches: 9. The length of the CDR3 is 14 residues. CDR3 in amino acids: CASGQGAEHYEQYF. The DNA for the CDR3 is TGTGCCAGCGGGCAGGGGGCGGAGCACTACGAGCAGTACTTC.

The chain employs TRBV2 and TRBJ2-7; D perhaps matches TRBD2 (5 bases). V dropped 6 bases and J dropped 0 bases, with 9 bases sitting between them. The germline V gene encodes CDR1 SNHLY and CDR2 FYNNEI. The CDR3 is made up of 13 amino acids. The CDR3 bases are TGTGCCAGCAGGTCGGGGAGCTCCTACGAGCAGTACTTC. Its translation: CASRSGSSYEQYF.

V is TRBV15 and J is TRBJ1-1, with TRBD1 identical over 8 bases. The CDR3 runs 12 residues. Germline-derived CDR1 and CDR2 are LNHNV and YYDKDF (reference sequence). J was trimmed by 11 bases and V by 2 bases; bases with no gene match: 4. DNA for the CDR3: TGTGCCACCAGCAGACTGTACAGGGGGGCTTTCTTT. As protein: CATSRLYRGAFF.